One sample yielded the 4 T cell receptor beta chains listed below, sequenced in a study of cytomegalovirus exposure and HLA in healthy donors. Profiled with immunoSEQ multiplex PCR; TCRdb holds only in-frame clones, not every one. The table includes 160,000 or so clones, about 86% detected once. Source material: PBMCs. The receptors stem from a woman in her 30s in good health and CMV-seronegative.

This clone has more than one count but fewer than ten. CDR3 bases: TGCGCCAGCAGCCTGGATAGGGGTCTCAACTATGGCTACACCTTC. Translated: CASSLDRGLNYGYTF. J is TRBJ1-2 and V is TRBV4-1; D is perhaps TRBD1 (5 bases). The V gene's germline CDR1 is MGHRA and CDR2 YSYEKL. The CDR3 is made up of 15 amino acids. Between the trimmed V and J ends, which lost 4 bases and 2 bases, there was a span of 14 bases.

The rearrangement uses TRBV5-1 and TRBJ2-1; D gene ambiguous. The CDR3 is made up of 13 amino acids. Germline values: CDR1 SGHRS, CDR2 YFSETQ. V was clipped by 4 bases and J by 3 bases, with 8 bases between them. The CDR3 here is CASSVGGYNEQFF. CDR3 coding DNA: TGCGCCAGCAGCGTAGGCGGCTACAATGAGCAGTTCTTC.

The V call is TRBV4-1, the J call TRBJ2-6; the D gene is possibly TRBD2 (5 bases). V was cut by 5 bases and J by 0 bases, with 14 bases left in between. The germline CDR1 and CDR2 sequences are MGHRA and YSYEKL. CDR3 length: 17 residues. CDR3 in DNA: TGCGCCAGCAGCACCCTAGCACAACCCTCTGGGGCCAACGTCCTGACTTTC. Its translation is CASSTLAQPSGANVLTF.

This clone counts as medium-sized. The V gene is TRBV6-1, the J gene TRBJ1-2, with a weak D call TRBD1 (6 bases). The V gene's germline CDR1 is MNHNS and CDR2 SASEGT. This CDR3 comprises 18 residues. Trimming took 0 bases from V and 5 from J, leaving 22 bases between them. CDR3 region: CASSEAPDGQGKHYGYTF. The DNA of the CDR3 is TGTGCCAGCAGTGAAGCGCCCGACGGGCAGGGGAAACATTATGGCTACACCTTC.